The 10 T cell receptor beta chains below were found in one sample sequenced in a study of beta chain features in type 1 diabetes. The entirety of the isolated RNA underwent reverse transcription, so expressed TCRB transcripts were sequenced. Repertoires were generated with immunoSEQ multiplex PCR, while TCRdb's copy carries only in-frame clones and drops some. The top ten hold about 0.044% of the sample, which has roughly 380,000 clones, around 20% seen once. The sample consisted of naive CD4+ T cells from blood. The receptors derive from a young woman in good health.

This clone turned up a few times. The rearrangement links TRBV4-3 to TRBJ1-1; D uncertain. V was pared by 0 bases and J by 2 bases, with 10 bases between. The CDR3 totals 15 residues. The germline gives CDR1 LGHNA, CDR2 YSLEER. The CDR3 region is CASSQDLGRNTEAFF. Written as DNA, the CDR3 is TGCGCCAGCAGCCAAGATCTCGGTCGAAACACTGAAGCTTTCTTT.

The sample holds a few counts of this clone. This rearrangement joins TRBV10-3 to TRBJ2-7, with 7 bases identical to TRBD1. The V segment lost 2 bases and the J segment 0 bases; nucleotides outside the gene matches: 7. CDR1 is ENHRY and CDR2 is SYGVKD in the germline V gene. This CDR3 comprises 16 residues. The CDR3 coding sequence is TGTGCCATCAGTGAGCCGGGACAGTTGAGCTCCTACGAGCAGTACTTC. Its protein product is CAISEPGQLSSYEQYF.

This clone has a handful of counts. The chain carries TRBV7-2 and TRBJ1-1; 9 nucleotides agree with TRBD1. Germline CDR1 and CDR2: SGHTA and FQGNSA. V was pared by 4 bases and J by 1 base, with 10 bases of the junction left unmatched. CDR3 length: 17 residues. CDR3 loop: CASSSGQGGIRNTEAFF. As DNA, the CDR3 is TGTGCCAGCAGCTCGGGACAGGGCGGGATTAGGAACACTGAAGCTTTCTTT.

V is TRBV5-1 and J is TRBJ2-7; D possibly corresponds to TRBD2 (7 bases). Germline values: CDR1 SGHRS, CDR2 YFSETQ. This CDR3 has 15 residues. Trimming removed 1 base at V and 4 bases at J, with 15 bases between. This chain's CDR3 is CASSLKQGGLYEQYF. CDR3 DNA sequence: TGCGCCAGCAGCTTGAAACAGGGAGGGCTTTACGAGCAGTACTTC. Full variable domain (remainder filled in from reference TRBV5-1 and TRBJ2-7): KAGVTQTPRYLIKTRGQQVTLSCSPISGHRSVSWYQQTPGQGLQFLFEYFSETQRNKGNFPGRFSGRQFSNSRSEMNVSTLELGDSALYLCASSLKQGGLYEQYFGPGTRLTVT.

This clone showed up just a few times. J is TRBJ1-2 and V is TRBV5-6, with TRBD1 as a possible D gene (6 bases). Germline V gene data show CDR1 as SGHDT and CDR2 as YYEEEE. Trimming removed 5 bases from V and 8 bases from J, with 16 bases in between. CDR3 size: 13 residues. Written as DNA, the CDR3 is TGTGCCAGCAGGACGGGGGGGGCTGGAGGCTACACCTTC. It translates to CASRTGGAGGYTF. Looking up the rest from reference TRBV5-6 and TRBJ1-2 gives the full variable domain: DAGVTQSPTHLIKTRGQQVTLRCSPKSGHDTVSWYQQALGQGPQFIFQYYEEEERQRGNFPDRFSGHQFPNYSSELNVNALLLGDSALYLCASRTGGAGGYTFGSGTRLTVV.

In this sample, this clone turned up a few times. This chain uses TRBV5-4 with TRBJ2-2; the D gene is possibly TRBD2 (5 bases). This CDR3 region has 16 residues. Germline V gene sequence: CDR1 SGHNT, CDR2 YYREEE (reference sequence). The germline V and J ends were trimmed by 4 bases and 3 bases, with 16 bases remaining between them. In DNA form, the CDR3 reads TGTGCCAGCAGCCCCGGGCCCCCGAGGGACACCGGGGAGCTGTTTTTT. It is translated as CASSPGPPRDTGELFF. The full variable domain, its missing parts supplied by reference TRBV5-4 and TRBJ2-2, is ETGVTQSPTHLIKTRGQQVTLRCSSQSGHNTVSWYQQALGQGPQFIFQYYREEENGRGNFPPRFSGLQFPNYSSELNVNALELDDSALYLCASSPGPPRDTGELFFGEGSRLTVL.

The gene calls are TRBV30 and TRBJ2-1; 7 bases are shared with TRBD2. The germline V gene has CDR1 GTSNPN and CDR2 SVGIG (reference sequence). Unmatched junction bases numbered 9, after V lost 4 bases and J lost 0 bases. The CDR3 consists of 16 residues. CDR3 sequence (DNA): TGTGCCTGGACCCGACCCGGGACTAACTCCTACAATGAGCAGTTCTTC. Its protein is CAWTRPGTNSYNEQFF. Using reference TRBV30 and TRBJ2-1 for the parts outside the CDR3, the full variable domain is SQTIHQWPATLVQPVGSPLSLECTVEGTSNPNLYWYRQAAGRGLQLLFYSVGIGQISSEVPQNLSASRPQDRQFILSSKKLLLSDSGFYLCAWTRPGTNSYNEQFFGPGTRLTVL.

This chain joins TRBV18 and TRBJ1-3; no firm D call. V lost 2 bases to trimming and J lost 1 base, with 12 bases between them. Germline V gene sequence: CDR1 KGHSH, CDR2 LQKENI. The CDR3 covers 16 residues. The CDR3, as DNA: TGTGCCAGCTCACCATTAGACGGGAGTTCTGGAAACACCATATATTTT. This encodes CASSPLDGSSGNTIYF.

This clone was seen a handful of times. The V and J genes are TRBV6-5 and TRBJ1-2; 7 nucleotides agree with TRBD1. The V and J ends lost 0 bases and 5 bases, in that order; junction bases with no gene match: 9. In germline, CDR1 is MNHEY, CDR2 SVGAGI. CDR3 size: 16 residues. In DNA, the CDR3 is TGTGCCAGCAGTTACTCCTCTCTTGCAGGGGGGTATGGCTACACCTTC. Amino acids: CASSYSSLAGGYGYTF.

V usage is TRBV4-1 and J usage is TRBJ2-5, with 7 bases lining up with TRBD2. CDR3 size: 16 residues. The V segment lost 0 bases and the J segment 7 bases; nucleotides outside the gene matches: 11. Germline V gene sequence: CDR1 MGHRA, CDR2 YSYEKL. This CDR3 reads CASSQDFPSPGGTQYF. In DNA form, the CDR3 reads TGCGCCAGCAGCCAAGATTTTCCCAGCCCGGGGGGGACCCAGTACTTC.